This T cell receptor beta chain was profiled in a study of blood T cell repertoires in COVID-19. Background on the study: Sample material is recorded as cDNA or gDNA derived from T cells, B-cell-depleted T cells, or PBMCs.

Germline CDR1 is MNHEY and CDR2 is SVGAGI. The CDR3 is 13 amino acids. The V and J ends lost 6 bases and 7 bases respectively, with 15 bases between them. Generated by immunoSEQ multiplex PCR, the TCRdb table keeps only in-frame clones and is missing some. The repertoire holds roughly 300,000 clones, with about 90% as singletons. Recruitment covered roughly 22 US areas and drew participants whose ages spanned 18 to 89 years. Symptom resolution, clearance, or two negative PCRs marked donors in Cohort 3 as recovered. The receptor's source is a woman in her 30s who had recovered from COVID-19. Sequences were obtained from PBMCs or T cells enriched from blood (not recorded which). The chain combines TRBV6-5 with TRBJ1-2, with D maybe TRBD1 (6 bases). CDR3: CASSNTGSGGYTF. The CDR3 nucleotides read TGTGCCAGCAGCAATACAGGGTCCGGTGGCTACACCTTC.